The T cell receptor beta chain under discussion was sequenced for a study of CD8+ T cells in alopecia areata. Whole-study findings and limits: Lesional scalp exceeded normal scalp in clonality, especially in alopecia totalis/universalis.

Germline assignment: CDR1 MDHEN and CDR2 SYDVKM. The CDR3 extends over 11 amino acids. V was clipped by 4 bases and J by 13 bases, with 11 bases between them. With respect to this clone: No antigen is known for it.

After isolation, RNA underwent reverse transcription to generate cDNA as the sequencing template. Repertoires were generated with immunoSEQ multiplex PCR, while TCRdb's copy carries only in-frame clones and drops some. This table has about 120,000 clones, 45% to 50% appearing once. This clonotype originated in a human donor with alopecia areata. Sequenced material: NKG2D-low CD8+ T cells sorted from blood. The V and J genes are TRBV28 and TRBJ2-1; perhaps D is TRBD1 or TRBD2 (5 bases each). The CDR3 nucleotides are TGTGCCAGCAGTTCGACCGGGACCCAGTTCTTC. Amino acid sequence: CASSSTGTQFF.